The T cell receptor beta chain described here comes from a study of vaccination effects on CD4 cells after COVID-19. Study summary: A couple of convalescent patients provided samples 16 days and one week prevaccination.

Before sequencing took place, the ViraFEST assay used viral peptide pools to expand antigen-specific CD4+ T cells. Upon completion of approximately ten days in culture, CD4+ T cells were isolated. The individual was infected with SARS-CoV-2 between March and December 2020, as confirmed by PCR. The culture medium for a few million PBMC per well included 9.5 to 10 IU/ml IL-2 and about 9.1 ug/ml peptides. A half-volume exchange with IL-2 medium occurred on days 3 and 7. Remarks on this clone: No antigen is known for it.

The study, taken as a whole, reports: In people who had recovered, most post-vaccine spike-reactive clones were new vaccine-induced clones.

CDR3 length: 15 residues. Unmatched junction bases numbered 4, after V lost 2 bases and J lost 1 base. Germline lookup yields CDR1 SNHLY and CDR2 FYNNEI. Clones were sequenced by immunoSEQ multiplex PCR, and TCRdb holds only the in-frame ones, with some missing. Among around 40,000 clones listed, around 66% were seen once. The sample here was CD4+ T cells from PBMCs cultured with a peptide pool, taken before COVID-19 vaccination. The chain uses TRBV2 and TRBJ1-1; 7 nucleotides align to TRBD1. The sequence came from a human donor who had a prior SARS-CoV-2 infection. CDR3 bases: TGTGCCAGCAGTGAATTGCCAGGGGGGAACACTGAAGCTTTCTTT. As protein: CASSELPGGNTEAFF.